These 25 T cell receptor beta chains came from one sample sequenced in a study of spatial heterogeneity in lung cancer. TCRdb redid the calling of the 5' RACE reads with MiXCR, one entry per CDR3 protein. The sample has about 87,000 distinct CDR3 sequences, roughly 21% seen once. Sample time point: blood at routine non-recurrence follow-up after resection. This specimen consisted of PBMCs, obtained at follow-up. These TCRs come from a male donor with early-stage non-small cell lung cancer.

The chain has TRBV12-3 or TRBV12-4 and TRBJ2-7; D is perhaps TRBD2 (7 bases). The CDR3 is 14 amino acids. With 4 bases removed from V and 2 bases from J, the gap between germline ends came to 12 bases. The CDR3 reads CASSYIGGAYEQYF. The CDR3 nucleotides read TGTGCCAGCAGTTACATAGGGGGGGCCTACGAGCAGTACTTC.

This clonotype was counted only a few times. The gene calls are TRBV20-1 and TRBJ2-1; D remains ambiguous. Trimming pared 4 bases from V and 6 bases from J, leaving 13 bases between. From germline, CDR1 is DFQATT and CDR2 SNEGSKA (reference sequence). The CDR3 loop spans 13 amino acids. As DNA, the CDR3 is TGCAGTGCTACACTGGGCTGGATCAATGAGCAGTTCTTC. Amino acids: CSATLGWINEQFF.

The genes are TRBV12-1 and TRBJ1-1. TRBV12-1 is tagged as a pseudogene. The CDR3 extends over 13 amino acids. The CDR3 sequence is CASSFWADGEAFF. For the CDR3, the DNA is TGTGCCAGCAGCTTTTGGGCAGATGGTGAAGCTTTCTTT.

The CDR3 loop is CASSPQGLGNEQYF. The CDR3, as DNA: TGTGCCAGCAGCCCACAGGGATTAGGGAACGAGCAGTACTTC. J is TRBJ2-7 and V is TRBV12-3 or TRBV12-4, with a weak D call TRBD1 (6 bases). The ends were cut back, 6 bases at V and 5 bases at J, with 17 bases in the middle. This CDR3 region has 14 residues.

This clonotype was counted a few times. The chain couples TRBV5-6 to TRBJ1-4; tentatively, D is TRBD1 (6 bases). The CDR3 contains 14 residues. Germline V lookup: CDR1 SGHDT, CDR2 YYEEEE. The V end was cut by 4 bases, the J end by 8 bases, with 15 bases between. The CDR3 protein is CASSRHRVEEKLFF. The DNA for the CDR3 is TGTGCCAGCAGCCGCCACAGGGTCGAGGAAAAACTGTTTTTT. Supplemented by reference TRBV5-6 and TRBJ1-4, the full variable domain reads DAGVTQSPTHLIKTRGQQVTLRCSPKSGHDTVSWYQQALGQGPQFIFQYYEEEERQRGNFPDRFSGHQFPNYSSELNVNALLLGDSALYLCASSRHRVEEKLFFGSGTQLSVL.

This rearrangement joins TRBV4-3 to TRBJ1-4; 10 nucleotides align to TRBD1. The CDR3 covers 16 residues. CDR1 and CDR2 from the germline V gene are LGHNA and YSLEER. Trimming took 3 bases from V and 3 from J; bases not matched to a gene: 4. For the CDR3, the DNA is TGCGCCAGCAGCCAGACAGGGGGCTTCTCTAATGAAAAACTGTTTTTT. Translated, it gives CASSQTGGFSNEKLFF.

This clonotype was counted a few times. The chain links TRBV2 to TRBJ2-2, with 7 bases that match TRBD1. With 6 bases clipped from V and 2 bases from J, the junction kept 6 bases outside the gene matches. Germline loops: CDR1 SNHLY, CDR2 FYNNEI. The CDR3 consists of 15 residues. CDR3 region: CASRADRTNTGELFF. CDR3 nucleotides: TGTGCCAGCAGAGCGGACAGGACCAACACCGGGGAGCTGTTTTTT.

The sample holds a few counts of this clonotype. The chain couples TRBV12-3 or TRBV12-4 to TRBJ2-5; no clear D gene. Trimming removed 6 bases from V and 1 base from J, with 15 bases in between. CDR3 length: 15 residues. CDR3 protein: CASSLSGLSQETQYF. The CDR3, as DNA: TGTGCCAGCAGCCTCTCGGGTCTGTCCCAAGAGACCCAGTACTTC.

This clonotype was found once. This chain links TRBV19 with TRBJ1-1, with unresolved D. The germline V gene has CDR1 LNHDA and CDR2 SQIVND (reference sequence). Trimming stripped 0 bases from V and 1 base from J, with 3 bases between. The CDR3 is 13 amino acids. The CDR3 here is CASSIDRNTEAFF. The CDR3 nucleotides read TGTGCCAGTAGTATAGACAGGAACACTGAAGCTTTCTTT.

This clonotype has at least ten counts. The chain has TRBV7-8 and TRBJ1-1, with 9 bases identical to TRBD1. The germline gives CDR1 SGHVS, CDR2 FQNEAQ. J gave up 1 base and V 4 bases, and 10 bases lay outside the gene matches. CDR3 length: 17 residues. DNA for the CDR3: TGTGCCAGCAGCTCATTAGGGGACAGGGTTAAGAACACTGAAGCTTTCTTT. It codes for CASSSLGDRVKNTEAFF. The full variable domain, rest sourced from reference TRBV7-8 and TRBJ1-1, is GAGVSQSPRYKVAKRGQDVALRCDPISGHVSLFWYQQALGQGPEFLTYFQNEAQLDKSGLPSDRFFAERPEGSVSTLKIQRTQQEDSAVYLCASSSLGDRVKNTEAFFGQGTRLTVV.

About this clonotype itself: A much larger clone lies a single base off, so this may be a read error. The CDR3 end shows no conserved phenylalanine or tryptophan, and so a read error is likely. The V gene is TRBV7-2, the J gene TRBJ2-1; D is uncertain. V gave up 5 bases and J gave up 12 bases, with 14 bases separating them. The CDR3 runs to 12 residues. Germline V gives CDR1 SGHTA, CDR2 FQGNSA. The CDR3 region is CASSRSKVSQFS. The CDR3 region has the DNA TGTGCCAGCAGCCGGTCCAAGGTCTCGCAGTTCTCC.

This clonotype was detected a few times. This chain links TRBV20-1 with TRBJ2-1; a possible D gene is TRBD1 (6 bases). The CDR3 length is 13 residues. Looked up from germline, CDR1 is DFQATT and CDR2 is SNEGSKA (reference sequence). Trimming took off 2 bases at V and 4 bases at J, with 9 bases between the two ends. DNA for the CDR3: TGCAGTGCTAGATCCGGGACATACAATGAGCAGTTCTTC. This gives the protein CSARSGTYNEQFF.

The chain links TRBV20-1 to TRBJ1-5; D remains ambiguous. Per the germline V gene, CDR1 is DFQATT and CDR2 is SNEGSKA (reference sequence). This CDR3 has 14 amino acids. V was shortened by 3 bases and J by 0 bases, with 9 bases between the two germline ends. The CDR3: CSASTTTSNQPQHF. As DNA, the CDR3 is TGCAGTGCTAGTACCACTACTAGCAATCAGCCCCAGCATTTT.

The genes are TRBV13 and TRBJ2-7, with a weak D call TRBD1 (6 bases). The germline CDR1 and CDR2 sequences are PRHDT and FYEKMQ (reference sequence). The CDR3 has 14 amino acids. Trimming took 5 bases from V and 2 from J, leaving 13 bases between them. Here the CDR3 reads CASSHRTGTYEQYF. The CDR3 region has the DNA TGTGCCAGCAGCCACCGAACAGGGACCTACGAGCAGTACTTC.

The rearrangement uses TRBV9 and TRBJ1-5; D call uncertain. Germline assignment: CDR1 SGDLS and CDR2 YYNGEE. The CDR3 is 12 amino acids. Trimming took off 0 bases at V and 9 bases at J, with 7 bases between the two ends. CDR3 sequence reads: CASSVDNGPQHF. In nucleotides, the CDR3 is TGTGCCAGCAGCGTAGACAATGGGCCCCAGCATTTT.

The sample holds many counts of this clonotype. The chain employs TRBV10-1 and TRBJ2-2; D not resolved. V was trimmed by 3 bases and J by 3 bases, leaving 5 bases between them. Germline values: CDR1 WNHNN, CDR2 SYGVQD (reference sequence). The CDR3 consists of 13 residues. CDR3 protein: CASSDMYTGELFF. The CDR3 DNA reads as TGCGCCAGCAGTGATATGTACACCGGGGAGCTGTTTTTT.

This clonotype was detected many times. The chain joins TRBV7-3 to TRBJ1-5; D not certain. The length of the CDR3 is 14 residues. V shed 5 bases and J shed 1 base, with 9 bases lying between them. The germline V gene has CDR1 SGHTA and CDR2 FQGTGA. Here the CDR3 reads CASSPMYSNQPQHF. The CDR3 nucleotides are TGTGCCAGCAGCCCCATGTACAGCAATCAGCCCCAGCATTTT.

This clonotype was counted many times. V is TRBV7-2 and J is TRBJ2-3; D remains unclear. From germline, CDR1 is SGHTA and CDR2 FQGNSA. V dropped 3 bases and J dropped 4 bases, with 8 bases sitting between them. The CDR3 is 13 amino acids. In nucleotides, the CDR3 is TGTGCCAGCAGCTTCTCTACCCCAGATACGCAGTATTTT. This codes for CASSFSTPDTQYF.

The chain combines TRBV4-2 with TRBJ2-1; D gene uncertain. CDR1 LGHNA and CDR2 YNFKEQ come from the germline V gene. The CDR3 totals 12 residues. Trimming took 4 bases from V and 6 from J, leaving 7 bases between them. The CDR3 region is CASSPLTNEQFF. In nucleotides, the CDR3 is TGTGCCAGCAGCCCTTTGACCAATGAGCAGTTCTTC.

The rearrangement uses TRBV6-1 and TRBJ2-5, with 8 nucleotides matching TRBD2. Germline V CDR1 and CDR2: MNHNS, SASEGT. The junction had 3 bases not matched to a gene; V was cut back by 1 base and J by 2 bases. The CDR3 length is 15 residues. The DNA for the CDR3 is TGTGCCAGCAGTGAAGTAGCGGGACCGCAAGAGACCCAGTACTTC. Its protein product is CASSEVAGPQETQYF.

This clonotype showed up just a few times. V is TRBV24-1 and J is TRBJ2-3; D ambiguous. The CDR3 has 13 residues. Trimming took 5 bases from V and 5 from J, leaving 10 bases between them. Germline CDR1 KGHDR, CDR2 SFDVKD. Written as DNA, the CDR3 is TGTGCCACCAGTGGGAGCGCGGTAGATACGCAGTATTTT. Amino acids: CATSGSAVDTQYF.

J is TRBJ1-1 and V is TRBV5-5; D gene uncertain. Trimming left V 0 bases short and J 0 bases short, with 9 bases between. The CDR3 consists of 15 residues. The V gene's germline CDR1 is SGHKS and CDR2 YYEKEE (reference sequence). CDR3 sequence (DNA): TGTGCCAGCAGCTTGGAAGGGATAGTGAACACTGAAGCTTTCTTT. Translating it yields CASSLEGIVNTEAFF. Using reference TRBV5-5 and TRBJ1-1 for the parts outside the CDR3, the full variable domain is DAGVTQSPTHLIKTRGQQVTLRCSPISGHKSVSWYQQVLGQGPQFIFQYYEKEERGRGNFPDRFSARQFPNYSSELNVNALLLGDSALYLCASSLEGIVNTEAFFGQGTRLTVV.

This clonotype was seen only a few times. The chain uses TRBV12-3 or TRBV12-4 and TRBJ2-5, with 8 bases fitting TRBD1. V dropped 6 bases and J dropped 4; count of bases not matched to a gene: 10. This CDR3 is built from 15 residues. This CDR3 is CASRPRPQGAETQYF. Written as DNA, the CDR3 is TGTGCCAGCAGACCGCGACCCCAGGGGGCAGAGACCCAGTACTTC.

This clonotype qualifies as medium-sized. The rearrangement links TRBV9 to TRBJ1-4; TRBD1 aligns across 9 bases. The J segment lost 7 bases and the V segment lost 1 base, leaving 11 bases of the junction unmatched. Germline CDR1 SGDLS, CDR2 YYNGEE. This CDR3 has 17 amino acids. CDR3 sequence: CASSVKAMTGGGEKLFF. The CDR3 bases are TGTGCCAGCAGCGTAAAAGCAATGACAGGGGGAGGTGAAAAACTGTTTTTT.

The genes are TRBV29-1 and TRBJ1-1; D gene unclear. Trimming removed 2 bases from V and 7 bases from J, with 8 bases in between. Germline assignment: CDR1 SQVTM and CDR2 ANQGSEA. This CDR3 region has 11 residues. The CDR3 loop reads CSVENLNEAFF. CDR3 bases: TGCAGCGTTGAAAACCTGAATGAAGCTTTCTTT.